This TCR beta chain was documented in a study of vaccination and CD4 T cells after COVID-19. Study background: Two doses of either BNT162b2 or mRNA-1273 vaccine went to participants. Stimulation of the cells used overlapping spike peptide pools from SARS-CoV-2 and from the common cold coronaviruses HCoV-NL63, HCoV-OC43 and HCoV-229E.

Germline-derived CDR1 and CDR2 are SGHVS and FQNEAQ. CDR3 size: 13 residues. Between the trimmed V and J ends, which lost 4 bases and 6 bases, there was a span of 10 bases. The treatment was: 10-day PBMC culture with coronavirus spike peptide pools or control peptides (ViraFEST assay). With the Oncomine TCR Beta short-read assay, DNA from cultured CD4+ T cells was sequenced. From the PCR reads, TCRdb called clonotypes with MiXCR, one entry per CDR3 protein. The sample consists of thousands of distinct CDR3 sequences, about 67% of them appearing once. About this clonotype: Its specificity is unknown.

This TCR was recovered from a human donor who had recovered from COVID-19. Sequencing was carried out using CD4+ T cells from blood, cultured in vitro. The genes are TRBV7-8 and TRBJ2-1; TRBD2 is a possible D gene (5 bases). The CDR3 DNA follows: TGTGCCAGCAGCTCCGGGGTTGGCAATGAGCAGTTCTTC. Amino acids: CASSSGVGNEQFF. The full variable domain, its missing parts supplied by reference TRBV7-8 and TRBJ2-1, is GAGVSQSPRYKVAKRGQDVALRCDPISGHVSLFWYQQALGQGPEFLTYFQNEAQLDKSGLPSDRFFAERPEGSVSTLKIQRTQQEDSAVYLCASSSGVGNEQFFGPGTRLTVL.